The rows below give T cell receptor beta chains drawn from one sample of a study of blood T cell repertoires in COVID-19. The assay was immunoSEQ multiplex PCR, and TCRdb's table has in-frame clones only and misses some. This table has approximately 170,000 clones, 88% appearing once. The sample consisted of PBMCs or T cells enriched from blood (not recorded which). Receptor source: a woman younger than 35 who had recovered from COVID-19. Each CDR3 is given with its conserved first and last residue. A D gene is named only where the DNA matches it firmly. Clone sizes are given selectively: once, few, many, or a class where the clone is expanded.

J gene: TRBJ2-6
V gene: TRBV6-4
D gene: .
clone size: .
CDR3 length: 18
CDR3 DNA: TGTGCCAGCAGTGACATCGACAGTGGTCCATCTGGGGCCAACGTCCTGACTTTC
CDR3 protein: CASSDIDSGPSGANVLTF

J gene: TRBJ2-7
V gene: TRBV29-1
D gene: .
clone size: .
CDR3 length: 14
CDR3 DNA: TGCAGCGTTGATCTGAGTGGGAGTGGCGGAGAGCAGTACTTC
CDR3 protein: CSVDLSGSGGEQYF

J gene: TRBJ1-3
V gene: TRBV27
D gene: TRBD1
clone size: few
CDR3 length: 21
CDR3 DNA: TGTGCCAGCAGTTTATACCGCCCGGGACAGGCTTTAGGACTCTCTGGAAACACCATATATTTT
CDR3 protein: CASSLYRPGQALGLSGNTIYF

J gene: TRBJ2-1
V gene: TRBV7-2
D gene: TRBD2
clone size: once
CDR3 length: 16
CDR3 DNA: TGTGCCAGCAGCTTAACTTGGGCTAGCGGGTACAATGAGCAGTTCTTC
CDR3 protein: CASSLTWASGYNEQFF

J gene: TRBJ2-7
V gene: TRBV25-1
D gene: TRBD1
clone size: .
CDR3 length: 16
CDR3 DNA: TGTGCCAGCAGTGAAGGTTCCGGACAGGGTAGAAACGAGCAGTACTTC
CDR3 protein: CASSEGSGQGRNEQYF

J gene: TRBJ1-2
V gene: TRBV27
D gene: .
clone size: .
CDR3 length: 13
CDR3 DNA: TGTGCCAGCAGTTTAGGTATTCGGTATGGCTACACCTTC
CDR3 protein: CASSLGIRYGYTF

J gene: TRBJ1-2
V gene: TRBV7-9
D gene: .
clone size: .
CDR3 length: 14
CDR3 DNA: TGTGCCAGCAACCGACATGCAGCTAACTATGGCTACACCTTC
CDR3 protein: CASNRHAANYGYTF

J gene: TRBJ2-1
V gene: TRBV7-2
D gene: .
clone size: few
CDR3 length: 13
CDR3 DNA: TGTGCCAGCAGCTTATTAGGTAGGGGTGAGCAGTTCTTC
CDR3 protein: CASSLLGRGEQFF

J gene: TRBJ2-7
V gene: TRBV30
D gene: TRBD1
clone size: .
CDR3 length: 13
CDR3 DNA: TGTGCCTGGAGTTCCGGGACAGCCTACGAGCAGTACTTC
CDR3 protein: CAWSSGTAYEQYF

J gene: TRBJ2-2
V gene: TRBV7-2
D gene: TRBD2
clone size: .
CDR3 length: 16
CDR3 DNA: TGTGCCAGCAGTTACCACCGGGGGGGAAACACCGGGGAGCTGTTTTTT
CDR3 protein: CASSYHRGGNTGELFF

J gene: TRBJ2-3
V gene: TRBV9
D gene: TRBD2
clone size: .
CDR3 length: 16
CDR3 DNA: TGTGCCAGCAGCGGGACTAGCGGGGGAAGCACAGATACGCAGTATTTT
CDR3 protein: CASSGTSGGSTDTQYF

J gene: TRBJ2-3
V gene: TRBV5-4
D gene: TRBD2
clone size: .
CDR3 length: 19
CDR3 DNA: TGTGCCAGCAGCTTGGATATCGGCGCGGGGGAGTGGAGCACAGATACGCAGTATTTT
CDR3 protein: CASSLDIGAGEWSTDTQYF

J gene: TRBJ1-1
V gene: TRBV19
D gene: TRBD1
clone size: .
CDR3 length: 18
CDR3 DNA: TGTGCCAGTACCACCGTTCCGGGACAGGGATCTTTGAACACTGAAGCTTTCTTT
CDR3 protein: CASTTVPGQGSLNTEAFF

J gene: TRBJ1-6
V gene: TRBV4-1
D gene: TRBD1
clone size: .
CDR3 length: 17
CDR3 DNA: TGCGCCAGCAGCCAATCTTCCGGACAGGGGGCTCTTTCACCCCTCCACTTT
CDR3 protein: CASSQSSGQGALSPLHF

J gene: TRBJ1-2
V gene: TRBV2
D gene: TRBD1
clone size: .
CDR3 length: 21
CDR3 DNA: TGTGCCAGCAGTGAAACGGATTGGGGAATAGGACAGGGTTTAGCCCCCTATGGCTACACCTTC
CDR3 protein: CASSETDWGIGQGLAPYGYTF

J gene: TRBJ1-4
V gene: TRBV30
D gene: TRBD1
clone size: .
CDR3 length: 15
CDR3 DNA: TGTGCTTCGCGGGACAGGGAATTGCGGGGTGAAAAACTGTTTTTT
CDR3 protein: CASRDRELRGEKLFF

J gene: TRBJ2-3
V gene: TRBV24-1
D gene: TRBD1
clone size: .
CDR3 length: 14
CDR3 DNA: TGTGCCACCAGTAGACAGGGGGCCACAGATACGCAGTATTTT
CDR3 protein: CATSRQGATDTQYF

J gene: TRBJ2-1
V gene: TRBV28
D gene: .
clone size: .
CDR3 length: 13
CDR3 DNA: TGTGCCAGCAGTTTGGCAGGGTCGGCTGAGCAGTTCTTC
CDR3 protein: CASSLAGSAEQFF

J gene: TRBJ1-5
V gene: TRBV6-1
D gene: .
clone size: .
CDR3 length: 13
CDR3 DNA: TGTGCCAGCAGTGAGGTCGGGAATCAGCCCCAGCATTTT
CDR3 protein: CASSEVGNQPQHF

J gene: TRBJ1-5
V gene: TRBV6-4
D gene: .
clone size: .
CDR3 length: 13
CDR3 DNA: TGTGCCAGCAGTGACAGGCCACAGGGGCCCCAGCATTTT
CDR3 protein: CASSDRPQGPQHF

J gene: TRBJ2-5
V gene: TRBV20-1
D gene: .
clone size: .
CDR3 length: 11
CDR3 DNA: TGCAGTGCTAGGAGGGAGGAGACCCAGTACTTC
CDR3 protein: CSARREETQYF

J gene: TRBJ2-1
V gene: TRBV7-8
D gene: TRBD2
clone size: .
CDR3 length: 18
CDR3 DNA: TGTGCCAGCAGCTTAATTGGGACCCTAGCGGGGGCCTACAATGAGCAGTTCTTC
CDR3 protein: CASSLIGTLAGAYNEQFF

J gene: TRBJ1-5
V gene: TRBV9
D gene: .
clone size: many
CDR3 length: 14
CDR3 DNA: TGTGCCAGCTCCGGGGGGCCGAGCAATCAGCCCCAGCATTTT
CDR3 protein: CASSGGPSNQPQHF